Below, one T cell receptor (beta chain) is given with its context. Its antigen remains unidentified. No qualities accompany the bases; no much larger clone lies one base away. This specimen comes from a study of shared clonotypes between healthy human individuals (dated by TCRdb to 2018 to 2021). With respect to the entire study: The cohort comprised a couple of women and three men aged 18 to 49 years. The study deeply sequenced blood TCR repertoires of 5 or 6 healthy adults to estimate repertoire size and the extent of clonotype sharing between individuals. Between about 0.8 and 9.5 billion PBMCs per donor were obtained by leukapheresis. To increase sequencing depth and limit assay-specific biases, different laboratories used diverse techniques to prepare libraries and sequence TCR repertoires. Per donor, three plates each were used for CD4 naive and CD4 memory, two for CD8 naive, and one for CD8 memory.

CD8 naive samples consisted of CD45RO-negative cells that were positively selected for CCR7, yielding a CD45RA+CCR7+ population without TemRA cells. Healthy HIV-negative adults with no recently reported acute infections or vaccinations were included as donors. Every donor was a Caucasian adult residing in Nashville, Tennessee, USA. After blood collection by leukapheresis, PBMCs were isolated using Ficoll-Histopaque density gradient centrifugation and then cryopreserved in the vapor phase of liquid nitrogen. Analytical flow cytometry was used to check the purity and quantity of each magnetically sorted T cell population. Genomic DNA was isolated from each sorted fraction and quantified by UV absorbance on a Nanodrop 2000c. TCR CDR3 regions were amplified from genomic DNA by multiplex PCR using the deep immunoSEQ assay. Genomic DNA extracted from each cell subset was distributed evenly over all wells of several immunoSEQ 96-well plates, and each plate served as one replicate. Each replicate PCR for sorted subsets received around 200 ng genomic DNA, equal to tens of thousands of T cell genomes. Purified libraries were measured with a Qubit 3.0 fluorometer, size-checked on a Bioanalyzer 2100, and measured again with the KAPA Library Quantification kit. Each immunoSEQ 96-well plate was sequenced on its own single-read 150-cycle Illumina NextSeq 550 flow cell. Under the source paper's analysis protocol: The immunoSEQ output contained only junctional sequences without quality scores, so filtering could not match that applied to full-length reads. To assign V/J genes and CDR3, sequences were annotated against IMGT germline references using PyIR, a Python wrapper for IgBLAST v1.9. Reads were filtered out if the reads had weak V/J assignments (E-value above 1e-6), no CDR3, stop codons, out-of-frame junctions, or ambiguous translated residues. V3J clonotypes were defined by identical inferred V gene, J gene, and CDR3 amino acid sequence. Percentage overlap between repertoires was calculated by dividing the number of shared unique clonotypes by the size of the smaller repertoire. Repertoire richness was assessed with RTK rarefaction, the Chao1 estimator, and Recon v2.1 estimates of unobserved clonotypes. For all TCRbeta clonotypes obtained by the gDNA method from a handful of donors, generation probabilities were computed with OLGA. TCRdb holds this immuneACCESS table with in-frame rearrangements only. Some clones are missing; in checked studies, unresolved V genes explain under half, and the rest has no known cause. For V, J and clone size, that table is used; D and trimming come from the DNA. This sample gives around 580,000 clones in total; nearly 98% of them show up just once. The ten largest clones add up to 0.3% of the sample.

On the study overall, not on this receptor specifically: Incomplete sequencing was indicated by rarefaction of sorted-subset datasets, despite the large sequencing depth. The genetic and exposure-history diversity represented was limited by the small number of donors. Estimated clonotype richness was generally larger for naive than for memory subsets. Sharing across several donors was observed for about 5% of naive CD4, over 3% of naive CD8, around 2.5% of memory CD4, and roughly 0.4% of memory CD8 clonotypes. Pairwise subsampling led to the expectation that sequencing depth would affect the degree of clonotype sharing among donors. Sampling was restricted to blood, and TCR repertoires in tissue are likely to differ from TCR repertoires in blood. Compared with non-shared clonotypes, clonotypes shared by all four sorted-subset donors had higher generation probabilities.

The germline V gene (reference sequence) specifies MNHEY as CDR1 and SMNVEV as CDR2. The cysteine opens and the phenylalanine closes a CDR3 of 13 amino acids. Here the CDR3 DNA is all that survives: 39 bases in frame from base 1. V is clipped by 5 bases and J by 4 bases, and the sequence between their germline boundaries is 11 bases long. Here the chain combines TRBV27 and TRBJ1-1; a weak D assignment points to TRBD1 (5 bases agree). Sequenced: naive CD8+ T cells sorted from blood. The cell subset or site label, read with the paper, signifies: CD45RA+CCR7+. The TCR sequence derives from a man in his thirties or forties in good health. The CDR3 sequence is CASSPPDSTEAFF. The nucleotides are TGTGCCAGCAGTCCGCCCGACAGCACTGAAGCTTTCTTT.